This T cell receptor beta chain was profiled in a study of cytomegalovirus exposure and HLA in healthy donors (dated by TCRdb to 2017 to 2019). For context, the study as a whole: According to a later analysis, the 120 validation repertoires were produced on the same platform as the 700 or so repertoires of the first cohort. The study was designed to test whether signatures of past pathogen exposure could be identified by cataloging public T cell receptors. Along with the roughly 710-subject first cohort, a separate validation cohort of about 110 different subjects was used. High-throughput TCR immunosequencing, statistical association of individual TCRs with disease status, and machine learning were combined to predict cytomegalovirus infection status. General study outcomes and caveats: A later analysis found that TCRs clustered in the first cohort also tended to co-occur in the roughly 120 validation repertoires, with 94% of cluster scores above 0. Most TCR sequences were seen in very few donors, while some public TCRs were found in many individuals. The authors suggested that the approach could potentially be generalized to other disease states and immunological phenotypes. In vitro tests confirmed that three of the cytomegalovirus-associated TCR beta chains recognize cytomegalovirus antigens. The validation cohort had no HLA typing available for a later analysis, so co-occurrence within that cohort was assessed over all 110 or so repertoires. Cytomegalovirus status was reported to be diagnosed by the classifier with high specificity and sensitivity in both the original and validation cohorts. The study listed 150 to 200 TCR beta chains as associated with cytomegalovirus.

Separate from the roughly 660-subject first cohort, the validation cohort of around 130 subjects was the group to which the donors belonged. Relative to germline, V is missing 2 bases and J is missing 1 base, with 4 bases of the junction outside any gene match. Via the germline V gene, CDR1 is SGHDN and CDR2 FVKESK. The CDR3 sequence holds 15 residues, the cysteine and phenylalanine included. Only the CDR3 region is kept as DNA, spanning 45 bases read in frame from base 1. Receptor amplification or capture employed the immunoSEQ multiplex PCR assay. On the authors' methods: To diagnose cytomegalovirus status from the catalog of TCR beta chain sequences, a statistical classification framework was built. The table comes from immuneACCESS by way of TCRdb, which keeps in-frame sequences with V and J called. Part of the clones is missing from these tables; in studies checked, under half for an unresolved V gene and the rest for unknown reasons. The V and J calls and clone size are taken from that table; D and trimming were inferred from the DNA. This sample holds about 140,000 clones; 70% to 90% were observed only once. The ten top clones hold over 6.5% of the sample.

For this clone: What this receptor recognizes is not known. No base-level quality is on record; no much larger clone is a single base apart.

The specimen sequenced was PBMCs. The receptor comes from a woman aged 18-29 years in good health and CMV-seropositive. The chain employs TRBV14 and TRBJ2-5, with TRBD1 identical over 7 junction bases. Read as DNA, the sequence is TGTGCCAGCAGCCAATTCAGGGGGACCCAAGAGACCCAGTACTTC. The encoded protein is CASSQFRGTQETQYF.